Below, 11 T cell receptor beta chains from the same sample are listed, as sequenced in a study of T-cell reconstitution after alpha-beta-depleted transplantation in children. Unique molecular identifiers were used to barcode this TCRbeta library. From the PCR reads, TCRdb called clonotypes with MiXCR, one entry per CDR3 protein. The sample lists a few hundred thousand distinct CDR3 sequences, 9% to 10% occurring once. Specimen: PBMCs from the stem cell graft donor, collected from the stem cell graft. Receptors were obtained from a human donor who donated a stem cell graft to a child with SCID.

The rearrangement uses TRBV30 and TRBJ1-3; D gene ambiguous. The CDR3 is 14 residues long. V was cut by 0 bases and J by 2 bases, with 8 bases left in between. CDR1 is GTSNPN, CDR2 SVGIG, per germline (reference sequence). The CDR3 is CAWSVGRTGNTIYF. CDR3 sequence (DNA): TGTGCCTGGAGTGTCGGGCGGACTGGAAACACCATATATTTT.

This clonotype was picked up a small number of times. The V and J genes are TRBV21-1 and TRBJ2-2; the tabulated D call, TRBD1, remains unverified against the DNA. TRBV21-1 is labeled a pseudogene. The CDR3 is 16 amino acids. CDR3 in amino acids: CASTSSPLAHTGELFF. In nucleotides, the CDR3 is TGTGCCAGCACTTCCTCCCCCCTAGCGCACACCGGGGAGCTGTTTTTT.

This chain connects TRBV7-2 to TRBJ2-5; 9 bases are shared with TRBD2. The CDR3 is 14 residues long. Germline V gene sequence: CDR1 SGHTA, CDR2 FQGNSA. Unmatched junction bases numbered 6, after V lost 6 bases and J lost 4 bases. This chain's CDR3 is CASRRGAGGETQYF. The CDR3 nucleotides read TGTGCCAGCAGACGGGGAGCGGGGGGAGAGACCCAGTACTTC. The full variable domain, completed using reference TRBV7-2 and TRBJ2-5, is GAGVSQSPSNKVTEKGKDVELRCDPISGHTALYWYRQSLGQGLEFLIYFQGNSAPDKSGLPSDRFSAERTGGSVSTLTIQRTQQEDSAVYLCASRRGAGGETQYFGPGTRLLVL.

This clonotype was counted a single time. The V gene is TRBV6-5, the J gene TRBJ1-2, with a possible D match to TRBD1 (5 bases). Trimming removed 4 bases at V and 2 bases at J, with 17 bases between. The CDR3 runs to 16 residues. Germline CDR1 MNHEY, CDR2 SVGAGI. This CDR3 reads CASSFTSWGENYGYTF. DNA for the CDR3: TGTGCCAGCAGTTTCACCTCGTGGGGGGAGAACTATGGCTACACCTTC.

The table lists this clonotype with many counts. The chain combines TRBV6-6 with TRBJ1-5; D gene unclear. Germline V gene lookup returns CDR1 MNHNY and CDR2 SVGAGI (reference sequence). V was trimmed by 6 bases and J by 3 bases, leaving 9 bases between them. The length of the CDR3 is 13 residues. The CDR3 sequence is CASRWQDNQPQHF. The CDR3 DNA reads as TGTGCCAGCAGGTGGCAGGACAATCAGCCCCAGCATTTT.

This clonotype has ten or more counts. This chain connects TRBV4-3 to TRBJ2-3, with 9 bases matching TRBD2. The V gene end was trimmed by 1 base and the J gene end by 8 bases; junction bases not matched to a gene: 10. CDR3 length: 16 amino acids. Germline V CDR1 and CDR2: LGHNA, YSLEER. CDR3 sequence: CASSQVMRGGEGTQYF. CDR3 DNA sequence: TGCGCCAGCAGCCAAGTGATGCGGGGGGGCGAAGGTACGCAGTATTTT.

This clonotype was counted at least ten times. This chain connects TRBV5-1 to TRBJ2-7; TRBD1 or TRBD2 may be the D gene (6 bases each). Germline V gives CDR1 SGHRS, CDR2 YFSETQ. The CDR3 covers 14 residues. V was cut by 1 base and J by 3 bases, with 11 bases left in between. As DNA, the CDR3 is TGCGCCAGCAGCTTGCAAGGGGGGCACTACGAGCAGTACTTC. This translates into CASSLQGGHYEQYF.

This clonotype was counted at least ten times. In DNA form, the CDR3 reads TGTGCCATCAGCTACCAGGATGGGGCCTACGAGCAGTACTTC. Encoded protein: CAISYQDGAYEQYF. This rearrangement joins TRBV10-3 to TRBJ2-7; no reliable D call. The CDR3 covers 14 residues. Per the germline V gene, CDR1 is ENHRY and CDR2 is SYGVKD. V dropped 6 bases and J dropped 2 bases, with 14 bases sitting between them.

Of note for this clonotype: This sequence may be a read error, since a much larger clone differs from it by one base. The chain is built from TRBV28 and TRBJ1-2; D is unclear. This CDR3 comprises 13 residues. The V gene lost 5 bases and the J gene lost 4 bases, with 11 bases spanning the gap. Per germline, CDR1 MDHEN and CDR2 SYDVKM. CDR3 loop: CASSPHGLYGYTF. CDR3 DNA sequence: TGTGCCAGCAGTCCCCACGGTCTCTATGGCTACACCTTC.

This clonotype was seen repeatedly, ten times or more. This sequence joins TRBV5-1 and TRBJ1-4; 8 positions match TRBD1. In germline, CDR1 is SGHRS, CDR2 YFSETQ. V was pared by 4 bases and J by 1 base, with 9 bases of the junction left unmatched. The CDR3 has 17 residues. The CDR3 protein is CASSPGQGGGTNEKLFF. The CDR3 nucleotides read TGCGCCAGCAGCCCTGGACAGGGCGGCGGAACTAATGAAAAACTGTTTTTT.

The table lists this clonotype with a few counts. The chain couples TRBV27 to TRBJ2-5; possibly TRBD1 for D (6 bases). Trimming removed 2 bases at V and 5 bases at J, with 18 bases between. This CDR3 has 16 amino acids. Germline-derived CDR1 and CDR2 are MNHEY and SMNVEV (reference sequence). The DNA for the CDR3 is TGTGCCAGCAGTTTAGTAGGGGGTGGGATTTTGGAGACCCAGTACTTC. Its translation: CASSLVGGGILETQYF.